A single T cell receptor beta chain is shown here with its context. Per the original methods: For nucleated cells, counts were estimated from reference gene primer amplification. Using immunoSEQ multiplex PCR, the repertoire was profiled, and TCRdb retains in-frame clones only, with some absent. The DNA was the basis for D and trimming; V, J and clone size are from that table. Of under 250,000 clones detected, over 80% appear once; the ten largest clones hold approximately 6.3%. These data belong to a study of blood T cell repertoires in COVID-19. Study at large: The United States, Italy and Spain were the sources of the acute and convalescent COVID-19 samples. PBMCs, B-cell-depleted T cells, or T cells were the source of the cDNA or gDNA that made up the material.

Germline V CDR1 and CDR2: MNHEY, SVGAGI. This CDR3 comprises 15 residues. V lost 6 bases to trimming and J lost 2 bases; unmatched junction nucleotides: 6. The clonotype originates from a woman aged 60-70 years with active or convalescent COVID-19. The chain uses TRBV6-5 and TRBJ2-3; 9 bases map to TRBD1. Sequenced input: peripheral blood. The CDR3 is CASRKDRGFTDTQYF. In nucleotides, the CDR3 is TGTGCCAGCAGGAAGGACAGGGGATTCACAGATACGCAGTATTTT.